A single sample gave rise to the 6 T cell receptor beta chains below, sequenced in a study of T cells expressing NK-cell markers. TCRdb processed the 5' RACE reads again and assigns one entry to each CDR3 protein, with no DNA. This table lists about half a million distinct CDR3 sequences. The sequenced sample consisted of blood T cells: a sorted CD56 or NKG2C T cell subset, CD4+ or CD8+ T cells, or bulk PBMC T cells (not recorded which). These receptors were taken from a woman aged 50 to 60 in good health.

This chain links TRBV7-2 with TRBJ2-2; TCRdb's D call of TRBD1 is untestable without DNA. The CDR3 totals 13 residues. Germline-derived CDR1 and CDR2 are SGHTA and FQGNSA. The CDR3 reads CASSLGGFGELFF.

This chain uses TRBV21-1 with TRBJ1-4; the TCRdb D gene call, TRBD1, has no DNA to confirm it. TRBV21-1 constitutes a pseudogene. The CDR3 runs 12 residues. The CDR3 protein is CARDRLNEKLFF.

The chain is built from TRBV5-1 and TRBJ2-1; TCRdb designates TRBD2, a call that cannot be tested without DNA. Looked up from germline, CDR1 is SGHRS and CDR2 is YFSETQ. This CDR3 spans 18 amino acids. CDR3 loop: CASSFPRTSGRLVDEQFF.

This chain connects TRBV6-5 to TRBJ2-3; TCRdb's D call of TRBD2 is untestable without DNA. Germline values: CDR1 MNHEY, CDR2 SVGAGI. The CDR3 runs 11 residues. The CDR3 region is CATSSGTSQYF.

The chain is built from TRBV20-1 and TRBJ2-5. In germline, CDR1 is DFQATT, CDR2 SNEGSKA (reference sequence). This CDR3 region has 14 residues. This CDR3 reads CSARESTTQGTQYF.

The chain couples TRBV3-1 to TRBJ2-1; there is no DNA to check the TCRdb D call of TRBD2. The CDR3 is 17 amino acids. Germline assignment: CDR1 LGHDT and CDR2 YNNKEL (reference sequence). The CDR3 loop reads CASSTLGLAGEYNEQFF.